This T cell receptor (beta chain) was profiled in a study of regulatory T cells in long-lasting Graves disease (dated by TCRdb to about 2021). Some background on the complete study: To count as having persistent Graves' disease, a patient had to have received antithyroid drug treatment for over 5 years with TSH receptor autoantibodies remaining persistently positive. Antithyroid drugs had been taken for approximately 10 years on average by persistent Graves' disease patients in the clinical cohort. The study was registered as a clinical trial and conducted in China. A total of approximately 35 samples underwent TCR sequencing: roughly 13 from persistent and around 20 from newly diagnosed Graves' disease patients. Persistent Graves' disease patients were compared with newly diagnosed Graves' disease patients by peripheral blood TCR sequencing and RNA sequencing. Overall study outcomes, separate from this receptor: Compared with newly diagnosed patients, persistent Graves' disease patients had lower TCR Shannon entropy and fewer highly expanded clones, which suggests clonal expansion. Only peripheral blood was studied, because thyroid tissue, the primary lesion, was inaccessible. The small sample size was acknowledged by the authors as a limitation that may reduce accuracy. Patients with persistent disease shared more public clonotypes (over 2,500) than newly diagnosed patients did (approximately 1,000). TRBV28, TRBJ1-2 and TRBJ2-5 were preferentially used in persistent disease, while TRBV20-1 and TRBJ2-1 were favored in newly diagnosed disease. Sequencing and analysis were restricted to the TCR beta chain.

The label giving this sample's time point can be read as: persistent/refractory GD, antithyroid drugs over 5 years with positive TRAb. RNA was extracted from PBMCs in TRIzol for both TCR sequencing and RNA sequencing. The diagnosis of Graves' disease was made according to American Thyroid Association guidelines. Patients were recruited from an endocrinology department in Xi'an, China. From each patient, around 9.3 milliliters of peripheral blood was collected into an EDTA anticoagulant tube. Ficoll Paque Plus density gradient separation was used to isolate PBMCs, and no additional T cell sorting was done. An Agilent 2100 Bioanalyzer and agarose gel were used to assess RNA quality, and a NanoDrop 2000 was used to measure RNA concentration. This clonotype came up a few times. No cognate antigen has been identified for it. Within one base of it there is no much larger clone, and no base qualities were kept.

Taken from cysteine to phenylalanine, the CDR3 has 15 residues. Only the CDR3 region is kept as DNA, spanning 45 bases read in frame from base 1. At the junction V is shortened by 1 base and J by 3 bases, with 10 bases in between. The library was built by means of multiplex PCR. Sequencing used an Illumina HiSeq 4000. TCR beta libraries were built with iRepertoire HTBI primers and Arm-PCR amplification of CDR3 regions. Before sequencing, the PCR products underwent gel purification. Per the original workflow: Gene usage analysis of CDR3 amino acid clonotypes used the roughly 60 TRBV and 14 to 15 TRBJ segments found across samples. Filtered high-quality paired reads were merged into contigs using COPE and FqMerger. BLAST was used to align contigs to IMGT TRBV, TRBD and TRBJ reference genes, with CDR3 defined following IMGT. Any clonotype with a frequency above 0.1% was classified as a highly expanded clone. Shannon entropy was used to measure repertoire diversity, and the Gini coefficient was used to measure V-J evenness. Public clonotypes were defined as clonotypes shared by more than one individual. TCRdb handled the public reads itself, with Q25 trimming in fastp and clone calling in MiXCR, and kept productive beta chains. Identical CDR3 protein sequences are pooled into one entry, listed with their most common genes and DNA. Here the V and J calls rest on TCRdb's processing, not on the authors' analysis. In all, the sample holds 400,000 to 500,000 distinct CDR3 sequences, and roughly 21% of those were seen once. Roughly 7.7% of the sample lies in the top ten.

This chain joins TRBV12-3 or TRBV12-4 to TRBJ1-3; no confident D gene assignment can be made. This specimen was peripheral blood mononuclear cells (PBMCs), taken when the disease was refractory, from a patient treated with antithyroid drugs. The clonotype originates from a female donor with Graves disease. The CDR3 loop reads CASSLGTAFGNTIYF. The nucleotide sequence reads as follows: TGTGCCAGCAGTTTAGGGACGGCTTTTGGAAACACCATATATTTT.